This record looks at one T cell receptor (beta chain) sequence and its context. The target antigen is unknown. This sample stems from a study of cytomegalovirus exposure and HLA in healthy donors. Across the whole study: Unique TCRs from HLA-typed donors, 75 million to 100 million of them, were held in an early data release. Study outcomes and limitations: Most CMV-associated TCR beta chains were later found to appear HLA-restricted. There were a few CMV-associated chains whose specificity for CMV antigens was confirmed in vitro.

13 Jbeta primers and 60 Vbeta primers were used for the PCR. TCRdb's copy holds only in-frame clones and misses some; the assay was immunoSEQ multiplex PCR. The sample lists about 120,000 clones; 75% to 85% were seen once. The CDR3 has 14 residues. Per germline, CDR1 SGDLS and CDR2 YYNGEE. V was shortened by 0 bases and J by 2 bases, with 6 bases between the two germline ends. This chain joins TRBV9 and TRBJ1-3; D unclear. This clonotype was sampled from a man in his forties in good health and CMV-seronegative. Sequenced: PBMCs. The CDR3 coding sequence is TGTGCCAGCAGCGTAGTAGCAGCTGGAAACACCATATATTTT. It specifies CASSVVAAGNTIYF.